These 30 T cell receptor beta chains were sequenced from one sample in a study of T-cell reconstitution after alpha-beta-depleted transplantation in children. For TCRbeta, the library was prepared with unique molecular identifiers. In TCRdb, the PCR reads were re-called with MiXCR into one record per CDR3 protein. The sample has some 600,000 distinct CDR3 sequences, around 13% seen once. The material sequenced was PBMCs, mostly from graft donor cells, taken 360 days after TCRalphabeta/CD19-depleted stem cell transplant. These TCRs come from a male patient aged 5 to 17 who had a stem cell transplant for acute myeloid leukemia, so the T cells may come from the graft donor.

This chain connects TRBV21-1 to TRBJ2-5; the listed D gene, TRBD1, was not tested against the DNA. TRBV21-1 is designated a pseudogene. The CDR3 has 15 amino acids. CDR3 residues: CASSPLRGIDETQYF. CDR3 bases: TGTGCCAGCAGCCCTCTCCGGGGGATCGATGAGACCCAGTACTTC.

This chain links TRBV15 with TRBJ1-2; D perhaps matches TRBD1 (6 bases). Germline CDR1 LNHNV, CDR2 YYDKDF (reference sequence). Trimming shortened V by 0 bases and J by 5 bases, and 16 bases separated the two germline ends. The CDR3 runs to 16 residues. The CDR3 spells CATSRDGQSRRYGYTF. CDR3 nucleotides: TGTGCCACCAGCAGAGATGGACAGTCTAGGAGGTATGGCTACACCTTC.

This clonotype has just a few counts. V and J are TRBV6-5 and TRBJ2-7, with D unclear. The V and J ends lost 0 bases and 2 bases respectively, with 14 bases between them. Germline V gene lookup returns CDR1 MNHEY and CDR2 SVGAGI. The CDR3 is 16 amino acids. In DNA, the CDR3 is TGTGCCAGCAGTTACTCGGGCCTAAGATACACCTACGAGCAGTACTTC. Protein: CASSYSGLRYTYEQYF.

This chain connects TRBV6-5 to TRBJ2-1; 8 bases fit TRBD2. Losses at the gene ends were 0 bases for V and 6 bases for J; bases not matched to a gene: 1. This CDR3 spans 14 amino acids. Germline CDR1 is MNHEY and CDR2 is SVGAGI. CDR3 amino acids: CASSYSLAGNEQFF. The CDR3 nucleotides read TGTGCCAGCAGTTACTCGCTAGCGGGCAATGAGCAGTTCTTC.

This clonotype has a handful of counts. The V call is TRBV7-9, the J call TRBJ2-3; 10 bases are a match to TRBD2. Unmatched junction bases numbered 4, after V lost 2 bases and J lost 5 bases. Looked up from germline, CDR1 is SEHNR and CDR2 is FQNEAQ (reference sequence). The CDR3 has 15 amino acids. CDR3: CASSLLAGVQDTQYF. CDR3 nucleotide sequence: TGTGCCAGCAGCTTACTAGCGGGAGTACAAGATACGCAGTATTTT.

The rearrangement links TRBV6-5 to TRBJ2-7, with 9 positions matching TRBD2. Germline values: CDR1 MNHEY, CDR2 SVGAGI. This CDR3 is 16 amino acids long. Losses at the gene ends were 0 bases for V and 0 bases for J; bases not matched to a gene: 3. The CDR3 nucleotides are TGTGCCAGCAGTTACTCCGGGACTAGCAGCTCCTACGAGCAGTACTTC. The encoded protein is CASSYSGTSSSYEQYF.

A few counts support this clonotype. J is TRBJ2-2 and V is TRBV20-1; possible D gene TRBD2, 7 bases. The CDR3 covers 15 residues. V was cut by 3 bases and J by 2 bases, with 13 bases left in between. Germline lookup yields CDR1 DFQATT and CDR2 SNEGSKA (reference sequence). The CDR3 region is CSASGGGANTGELFF. The CDR3 DNA reads as TGCAGTGCTAGCGGAGGGGGGGCTAACACCGGGGAGCTGTTTTTT.

Only a few counts were recorded for this clonotype. The chain has TRBV24-1 and TRBJ2-7; TRBD1 might be the D (6 bases). V gave up 5 bases and J gave up 0 bases, with 7 bases separating them. The CDR3 is 13 amino acids. Germline CDR1 and CDR2: KGHDR and SFDVKD. The CDR3 protein is CATSGTASYEQYF. DNA for the CDR3: TGTGCCACCAGTGGGACAGCCTCCTACGAGCAGTACTTC.

This clonotype appeared a few times. The chain has TRBV7-3 and TRBJ2-1, with D possibly being TRBD2 (6 bases). Germline CDR1 reads SGHTA; CDR2 reads FQGTGA. V lost 5 bases to trimming and J lost 7 bases, with 15 bases between them. The CDR3 extends over 14 amino acids. The CDR3 DNA follows: TGTGCCAGCAGCCGACTAGGACTAAGGAATGAGCAGTTCTTC. It codes for CASSRLGLRNEQFF. Supplemented by reference TRBV7-3 and TRBJ2-1, the full variable domain reads GAGVSQTPSNKVTEKGKYVELRCDPISGHTALYWYRQSLGQGPEFLIYFQGTGAADDSGLPNDRFFAVRPEGSVSTLKIQRTERGDSAVYLCASSRLGLRNEQFFGPGTRLTVL.

This clonotype was seen only a few times. The chain links TRBV4-3 to TRBJ2-7, with 7 bases fitting TRBD2. CDR1 and CDR2 from the germline V gene are LGHNA and YSLEER. The CDR3 runs 16 residues. V shed 0 bases, J shed 3 bases, and the junction held 8 bases outside the gene matches. DNA of the CDR3: TGCGCCAGCAGCCAAGATAACCAGCGGGGCCACTACGAGCAGTACTTC. The encoded protein is CASSQDNQRGHYEQYF.

The rearrangement links TRBV3-1 to TRBJ2-2; 14 nucleotides match TRBD2. The CDR3 has 19 amino acids. V shed 11 bases, J shed 4 bases, and the junction held 18 bases outside the gene matches. Germline CDR1 is LGHDT and CDR2 is YNNKEL (reference sequence). The DNA of the CDR3 is TGTGCCCTCTGGACAACCGGGACTAGCGGGGGAGCTCGCACCGGGGAGCTGTTTTTT. Its translation is CALWTTGTSGGARTGELFF.

This clonotype has just a few counts. The rearrangement uses TRBV7-2 and TRBJ2-7, with 12 positions matching TRBD2. This CDR3 contains 15 residues. Germline CDR1 reads SGHTA; CDR2 reads FQGNSA. V dropped 6 bases and J dropped 6; count of bases not matched to a gene: 9. The CDR3 here is CASRGWTSGTGEQYF. The CDR3 DNA reads TGTGCCAGCAGGGGTTGGACTAGCGGGACCGGCGAGCAGTACTTC.

As for this clonotype: Germline and junction disagree at one end, which may indicate a read error. The chain carries TRBV29-1 and TRBJ2-1; D is ambiguous. In germline, CDR1 is SQVTM, CDR2 ANQGSEA. This CDR3 region has 10 residues. CDR3 nucleotide sequence: TGCAGCGTGCTTGACAAAGAGCAGTTCTTC. It encodes CSVLDKEQFF.

The J gene is TRBJ1-5, the V gene TRBV10-3, with unresolved D. CDR1 and CDR2 from the germline V gene are ENHRY and SYGVKD. The CDR3 runs to 15 residues. V lost 0 bases, J lost 5 bases, and 11 bases lay in between. This CDR3 is CAISESSSAYQPQHF. DNA of the CDR3: TGTGCCATCAGTGAGTCGTCTTCAGCTTATCAGCCCCAGCATTTT.

This clonotype was counted a few times. The chain uses TRBV27 and TRBJ2-1; D gene uncertain. The CDR3 has 13 amino acids. The germline V and J ends were trimmed by 7 bases and 2 bases, with 9 bases remaining between them. CDR1 and CDR2 from the germline V gene are MNHEY and SMNVEV (reference sequence). The CDR3 loop reads CASMGWPYNEQFF. The CDR3 coding sequence is TGTGCCAGCATGGGGTGGCCCTACAATGAGCAGTTCTTC.

This clonotype was picked up many times. This sequence joins TRBV15 and TRBJ2-2; no clear D. The V gene lost 0 bases and the J gene lost 6 bases, with 8 bases spanning the gap. The V gene's germline CDR1 is LNHNV and CDR2 YYDKDF (reference sequence). The CDR3 totals 14 residues. CDR3 loop: CATSRDQVPGELFF. The CDR3 DNA reads as TGTGCCACCAGCAGAGATCAAGTTCCCGGGGAGCTGTTTTTT. Full variable domain (rest looked up from reference TRBV15 and TRBJ2-2): DAMVIQNPRYQVTQFGKPVTLSCSQTLNHNVMYWYQQKSSQAPKLLFHYYDKDFNNEADTPDNFQSRRPNTSFCFLDIRSPGLGDTAMYLCATSRDQVPGELFFGEGSRLTVL.

There are many counts of this clonotype. The gene calls are TRBV7-9 and TRBJ2-3; 8 nucleotides match TRBD2. CDR3 length: 15 amino acids. CDR1 is SEHNR, CDR2 FQNEAQ, per germline (reference sequence). The ends lost 4 bases at V and 4 bases at J; junction bases unmatched: 7. CDR3 sequence: CASSSRTSWADTQYF. Here the CDR3 DNA reads TGTGCCAGCAGCTCACGGACTAGCTGGGCAGATACGCAGTATTTT.

At least ten counts were recorded for this clonotype. The chain joins TRBV20-1 to TRBJ1-2; 9 nucleotides agree with TRBD1. This CDR3 is 14 amino acids long. The germline gives CDR1 DFQATT, CDR2 SNEGSKA (reference sequence). Germline trimming cut 4 bases from V and 6 bases from J; bases unmatched to any gene: 9. CDR3 in amino acids: CSATVAGTGNGYTF. The CDR3 bases are TGCAGTGCTACCGTCGCCGGGACAGGGAATGGCTACACCTTC.

V and J are TRBV6-1 and TRBJ2-6; TRBD1 aligns across 8 bases. Unmatched junction bases numbered 14, after V lost 6 bases and J lost 1 base. This CDR3 comprises 19 residues. Germline V gene lookup returns CDR1 MNHNS and CDR2 SASEGT. For the CDR3, the DNA is TGTGCCAGCAGCCCCATCGGGACAGGAGGAGGATCTGGGGCCAACGTCCTGACTTTC. It yields the protein CASSPIGTGGGSGANVLTF.

This clonotype occurred a few times. The chain is built from TRBV7-6 and TRBJ2-7; possibly TRBD1 for D (6 bases). V lost 5 bases and J lost 4, with 18 bases in between. CDR1 and CDR2 from the germline V gene are SGHVS and FNYEAQ. The CDR3 is made up of 15 amino acids. CDR3 sequence: CASSLTGTQNYEQYF. The CDR3 DNA is TGTGCCAGCAGCCTTACCGGGACACAAAATTACGAGCAGTACTTC.

This clonotype was seen a few times. J is TRBJ1-4 and V is TRBV9, with no clear D. The CDR3 loop spans 15 amino acids. V lost 2 bases to trimming and J lost 0 bases, with 8 bases between them. Germline CDR1 is SGDLS and CDR2 is YYNGEE. DNA for the CDR3: TGTGCCAGCAGCGTTCAGGCAGCAACTAATGAAAAACTGTTTTTT. This sequence encodes CASSVQAATNEKLFF.

This clonotype was observed a handful of times. This CDR3 is CASSVNNREGNTGELFF. The CDR3 coding sequence is TGTGCCAGCAGCGTAAATAATCGGGAGGGGAACACCGGGGAGCTGTTTTTT. The chain employs TRBV9 and TRBJ2-2; 8 nucleotides agree with TRBD2. J lost 1 base, V lost 1 base, and 6 bases had no gene match. This CDR3 spans 17 amino acids. Per germline, CDR1 SGDLS and CDR2 YYNGEE.

This clonotype was seen at least ten times. V gene TRBV11-2 combines with J gene TRBJ2-1, with 8 bases aligning to TRBD2. CDR1 and CDR2 from the germline V gene are SGHAT and FQNNGV. This CDR3 has 16 amino acids. J lost 2 bases, V lost 3 bases, and 6 bases had no gene match. CDR3 sequence: CASSFPTGGTYNEQFF. Here the CDR3 DNA reads TGTGCCAGCAGCTTCCCGACGGGAGGGACCTACAATGAGCAGTTCTTC. The whole variable domain, remainder taken from reference TRBV11-2 and TRBJ2-1, is EAGVAQSPRYKIIEKRQSVAFWCNPISGHATLYWYQQILGQGPKLLIQFQNNGVVDDSQLPKDRFSAERLKGVDSTLKIQPAKLEDSAVYLCASSFPTGGTYNEQFFGPGTRLTVL.

This clonotype was seen a handful of times. The V call is TRBV10-3, the J call TRBJ2-7; the D is unclear. CDR1 ENHRY and CDR2 SYGVKD come from the germline V gene. The CDR3 spans 12 residues. The V and J ends lost 6 bases and 2 bases respectively, with 8 bases between them. CDR3 DNA: TGTGCCATCAGCGGGCAGCCCTACGAGCAGTACTTC. Amino acid sequence: CAISGQPYEQYF.

The chain has TRBV20-1 and TRBJ2-7; TRBD1 matches 8 bases. CDR1 is DFQATT and CDR2 is SNEGSKA in the germline V gene (reference sequence). The V segment lost 5 bases and the J segment 2 bases; nucleotides outside the gene matches: 5. The length of the CDR3 is 13 residues. The CDR3 bases are TGCAGTGCTGCTCTGGACAGGGCCTACGAGCAGTACTTC. It codes for CSAALDRAYEQYF.

This clonotype turned up a few times. The chain joins TRBV20-1 to TRBJ2-2; the D gene is possibly TRBD2 (5 bases). V lost 5 bases to trimming and J lost 0 bases, with 7 bases between them. Germline values: CDR1 DFQATT, CDR2 SNEGSKA (reference sequence). The CDR3 runs to 13 residues. The CDR3 coding sequence is TGCAGTGCTGGGAGACCGAACACCGGGGAGCTGTTTTTT. It translates to CSAGRPNTGELFF.

Ten or more counts support this clonotype. V gene TRBV4-3 combines with J gene TRBJ2-6; D is unclear. This CDR3 contains 16 residues. Germline V CDR1 and CDR2: LGHNA, YSLEER. Trimming stripped 4 bases from V and 0 bases from J, with 10 bases between. The CDR3 sequence: CASSPDGRSGANVLTF. The CDR3 DNA is TGCGCCAGCAGCCCGGACGGTCGCTCTGGGGCCAACGTCCTGACTTTC.

The V gene is TRBV6-2 or TRBV6-3, the J gene TRBJ2-1; 12 positions agree with TRBD2. There are 15 residues in the CDR3. In germline, CDR1 is MNHEY, CDR2 SVGEGT. V lost 7 bases, J lost 9 bases, and 10 bases stayed unmatched. The CDR3 sequence: CASTNLGLAGSEQFF. The CDR3 DNA follows: TGTGCCAGCACCAACCTCGGACTAGCGGGAAGTGAGCAGTTCTTC.

This clonotype was seen many times. The chain has TRBV20-1 and TRBJ2-1, with a tentative D call TRBD2 (6 bases). Germline CDR1 is DFQATT and CDR2 is SNEGSKA (reference sequence). CDR3 size: 14 residues. Trimming took off 7 bases at V and 2 bases at J, with 15 bases between the two ends. The CDR3 DNA reads as TGCAGTGGCCGACTAGTCACTACCTACAATGAGCAGTTCTTC. The encoded protein is CSGRLVTTYNEQFF.

The chain employs TRBV28 and TRBJ2-7; weak D call: TRBD1 (6 bases). Between the trimmed V and J ends, which lost 3 bases and 3 bases, there was a span of 12 bases. Germline V gene lookup returns CDR1 MDHEN and CDR2 SYDVKM. The CDR3 has 14 amino acids. The CDR3 region has the DNA TGTGCCAGCAGTTTTTTTCTGGACAGCTACGAGCAGTACTTC. Protein sequence: CASSFFLDSYEQYF.